The text below deals with one T cell receptor (beta chain). Its antigen is unknown. The source of the sample is a study of blood T cells in healthy people across ages. Study-wide points: Long-lived and aged donors differed, with more naive CD4+ cells and higher diversity in the long-lived.

Primed by a sample-barcoded 5' primer and a J-beta primer mix, a second PCR proceeded for roughly 7 to 12 cycles. There were at least 3 million CDR3-containing paired-end reads obtained from each sample. Via MiXCR, TCRdb re-called the 5' RACE reads, giving one row per CDR3 protein. The sample holds about 800,000 distinct CDR3 sequences, 20% to 25% seen once. V dropped 3 bases and J dropped 6 bases, with 13 bases sitting between them. The CDR3 contains 14 residues. Looked up from germline, CDR1 is SGDLS and CDR2 is YYNGEE. The same data also contributed to another study, on T cells of mothers and their children.

The chain carries TRBV9 and TRBJ2-1; D is possibly TRBD2 (7 bases). Sequenced: blood. This TCR was recovered from a boy aged 5-17 years in good health. CDR3 bases: TGTGCCAGCAGCGACTGGGGGGGGGCCAATGAGCAGTTCTTC. Protein product: CASSDWGGANEQFF.